This TCR beta chain emerged from a study of TIL therapy for anti-PD-1-resistant metastatic lung cancer (dated by TCRdb to the early 2020s). Describing the broader study: A median age of around 56 years (range roughly 35-80) and a median tumor PD-L1 proportion score of roughly 5.4% were recorded among enrolled patients. The cohort was predominantly lung adenocarcinoma, with several EGFR-mutant and two ALK-rearranged tumors, and half of patients were current or former smokers. A median non-synonymous tumor mutation burden of around 1.4 mutations per megabase was determined across the cohort by whole-exome sequencing. T cell receptor beta sequencing of tumor and peripheral blood was used to follow clonotypes across the tumor, the expanded TIL product and serial blood samples. The research as a whole found: Because the cohort was highly selected, with more treatment-naive, never-smoker and oncogene-addicted patients than is typical, generalizability is limited. The study protocol defined all tumor marker inferences as exploratory. Compared with baseline intratumoral T cells, expanded TIL cultures were more clonal and less diverse (median clonality 6% vs 31%, p < 0.0001). High clonal turnover was observed in TIL culture, with many enriched product clones not detected in the baseline tumor, which suggested clonal contraction rather than faithful expansion.

The immunoSEQ v3 hsTCRB kit was used to amplify TCR beta CDR3 regions from genomic DNA through bias-controlled multiplex PCR. An Illumina NextSeq 500 was used to sequence the TCR libraries, reaching around 1.8 million read pairs at survey level or roughly 5-6.5 million at deep level. Per the original workflow: V, D and J genes were assigned, non-productive sequences were removed, and clonality was reported by immunoSEQ Analyzer software. Repertoires of infused TIL and blood were compared using productive Simpson clonality and the Morisita overlap index of productive TRB rearrangements. Drawn from immuneACCESS, this table holds only the in-frame rearrangements with V and J called that TCRdb kept. Clones are partly lost; checked studies trace under half to an unresolved V gene and leave the rest unexplained. That table supplies the V and J calls and clone size; D and trimming were determined from the DNA. For this sample the table gives approximately 97,000 clones, of which about three fifths were detected only once. The ten largest clonotypes hold about a tenth of the sample.

V was cut back by 3 bases and J by 3 bases, leaving a gap of 17 bases between them. Based on the germline V gene (reference sequence), the CDR1 and CDR2 sequences are LNHDA and SQIVND. Measured from the cysteine to the phenylalanine, the CDR3 is 16 residues long. Of the read, only the CDR3 DNA is kept; its 48 bases are in frame from base 1. In the paper's terms, the time point label means: pre-treatment sample, taken before nivolumab and TIL therapy. Excised metastases, mostly pleural nodules or supraclavicular lymph nodes, were used as baseline tumor samples and were taken from the same resection from which TIL were grown. Tumors were harvested before any PD-1/PD-L1 blockade; patients then received nivolumab, and those progressing received lymphodepletion, expanded TIL infusion and IL-2. Adults with stage 4 NSCLC were enrolled from 2017 to January 2020 in a dual-center phase I trial. The samples were drawn from an open-label, single-arm phase I trial testing tumor-infiltrating lymphocyte therapy combined with nivolumab in advanced non-small cell lung cancer. Portions of each resected tumor were snap-frozen in liquid nitrogen and were stored at -80 degrees C. Tumor regions of interest were selected on H&E sections by laser-capture macrodissection, were pulverized into 15 mg aliquots, and were extracted with Qiagen Allprep kits.

As regards this clone: The target of this receptor is not known. There are no base qualities to consult, and no much larger clone falls within one base.

The source is a person aged 25 to 85 with non-small cell lung cancer. The sequence is built from TRBV19 and TRBJ1-2, with the D gene not clear enough to name. The sequencing here drew on tumor tissue, taken at baseline. The CDR3 protein sequence reads: CASSMVRSNNHYGYTF. The sequenced DNA is TGTGCCAGTAGTATGGTCAGGTCAAACAATCACTATGGCTACACCTTC.